Below are 19 T cell receptor beta chains sequenced from a single sample in a study of blood T cell repertoires in COVID-19. TCRdb's copy holds only in-frame clones and misses some; the assay was immunoSEQ multiplex PCR. The sample shows roughly 110,000 clones, roughly 84% of them seen only once. Sequencing input: peripheral blood. These receptors all come from a woman aged 40 to 50 with acute or convalescent COVID-19.

The CDR3 DNA sequence: TGTGCCAGCAGTTTGTTTCTACAGGGGGGTCACGAGCAGTACTTC. The encoded protein is CASSLFLQGGHEQYF. V and J are TRBV28 and TRBJ2-7; 8 bases agree with TRBD1. J was trimmed by 5 bases and V by 3 bases; bases with no gene match: 9. This CDR3 spans 15 amino acids. Germline V lookup: CDR1 MDHEN, CDR2 SYDVKM.

The chain combines TRBV5-4 with TRBJ2-7, with 9 bases matching TRBD1. This CDR3 comprises 15 residues. The germline CDR1 and CDR2 sequences are SGHNT and YYREEE (reference sequence). The V gene end was trimmed by 4 bases and the J gene end by 2 bases; junction bases not matched to a gene: 7. The CDR3 bases are TGTGCCAGCAGCCTTTACAGGGGGCCAGCCTACGAGCAGTACTTC. It specifies CASSLYRGPAYEQYF.

The chain combines TRBV6-5 with TRBJ2-7; TRBD1 aligns across 9 bases. Unmatched junction bases numbered 7, after V lost 10 bases and J lost 3 bases. Looked up from germline, CDR1 is MNHEY and CDR2 is SVGAGI. This CDR3 spans 13 amino acids. CDR3 protein: CAIGDRAHYEQYF. CDR3 in DNA: TGTGCCATCGGGGACAGGGCCCACTACGAGCAGTACTTC.

The rearrangement joins TRBV7-9 to TRBJ1-1; perhaps TRBD1 as D (5 bases). The CDR3 length is 13 residues. Deletions cut 3 bases from V and 1 base from J, with 6 bases between. CDR1 is SEHNR and CDR2 is FQNEAQ in the germline V gene (reference sequence). CDR3 loop: CASSFQGNTEAFF. The CDR3 DNA follows: TGTGCCAGCAGCTTTCAGGGGAACACTGAAGCTTTCTTT. The whole variable domain, filled in from reference TRBV7-9 and TRBJ1-1, reads DTGVSQNPRHKITKRGQNVTFRCDPISEHNRLYWYRQTLGQGPEFLTYFQNEAQLEKSRLLSDRFSAERPKGSFSTLEIQRTEQGDSAMYLCASSFQGNTEAFFGQGTRLTVV.

J is TRBJ2-1 and V is TRBV5-4; 7 nucleotides match TRBD1. CDR3 length: 15 residues. V lost 4 bases to trimming and J lost 2 bases; unmatched junction nucleotides: 6. Germline V gene data show CDR1 as SGHNT and CDR2 as YYREEE (reference sequence). The CDR3 DNA reads as TGTGCCAGCAGCACCCGACAGGGAGCCTACAATGAGCAGTTCTTC. Amino acid sequence: CASSTRQGAYNEQFF.

This sequence joins TRBV11-3 and TRBJ2-7, with D maybe TRBD1 (5 bases). Trimming left V 3 bases short and J 2 bases short, with 11 bases between. CDR1 is SGHNT, CDR2 YENEEA, per germline. The CDR3 sequence is 14 residues long. CDR3 DNA sequence: TGTGCCAGCAGCTTCCGGGCGGACACCTACGAGCAGTACTTC. Encoded protein: CASSFRADTYEQYF.

V gene TRBV7-9 combines with J gene TRBJ2-2; the D gene is possibly TRBD2 (5 bases). The CDR3 loop spans 13 amino acids. Germline lookup yields CDR1 SEHNR and CDR2 FQNEAQ (reference sequence). V was pared by 6 bases and J by 7 bases, with 12 bases between. CDR3 sequence: CASREGHGGELFF. CDR3 nucleotides: TGTGCCAGCAGAGAGGGTCACGGCGGGGAGCTGTTTTTT.

This clone was observed a few times. The genes are TRBV7-9 and TRBJ1-2; TRBD1 matches at 8 bases. CDR1 and CDR2 (germline): SEHNR, FQNEAQ (reference sequence). The V segment lost 5 bases and the J segment 5 bases; nucleotides outside the gene matches: 4. The CDR3 is made up of 13 amino acids. The CDR3 region is CASSVTGGYGYTF. The DNA of the CDR3 is TGTGCCAGCAGCGTCACAGGGGGATATGGCTACACCTTC. The complete variable domain, with remaining parts taken from reference TRBV7-9 and TRBJ1-2, reads DTGVSQNPRHKITKRGQNVTFRCDPISEHNRLYWYRQTLGQGPEFLTYFQNEAQLEKSRLLSDRFSAERPKGSFSTLEIQRTEQGDSAMYLCASSVTGGYGYTFGSGTRLTVV.

The gene calls are TRBV5-6 and TRBJ1-1; 11 nucleotides agree with TRBD1. Germline CDR1 reads SGHDT; CDR2 reads YYEEEE. Trimming removed 3 bases from V and 4 bases from J; junction bases left unmatched: 5. The CDR3 has 15 amino acids. The CDR3: CASSWDRGWGTEAFF. The CDR3 DNA sequence: TGTGCCAGCAGCTGGGACAGGGGGTGGGGCACTGAAGCTTTCTTT.

V usage is TRBV5-1 and J usage is TRBJ1-1; 8 bases map to TRBD1. CDR3 length: 14 amino acids. V shed 0 bases and J 4 bases; nucleotides not matched to a gene: 2. The germline CDR1 and CDR2 sequences are SGHRS and YFSETQ. CDR3 sequence reads: CASSLGQGITEAFF. The CDR3 DNA is TGCGCCAGCAGCTTGGGACAGGGGATCACTGAAGCTTTCTTT.

This rearrangement joins TRBV25-1 to TRBJ2-2; maybe TRBD2 (6 bases). Germline V gene lookup returns CDR1 MGHDK and CDR2 SYGVNS. This CDR3 has 14 amino acids. V was clipped by 6 bases and J by 7 bases, with 15 bases between them. The CDR3, as DNA: TGTGCCAGCAGGCGTTCGGGGGACGGCGGGGAGCTGTTTTTT. Translation: CASRRSGDGGELFF. Looking up the rest from reference TRBV25-1 and TRBJ2-2 gives the full variable domain: EADIYQTPRYLVIGTGKKITLECSQTMGHDKMYWYQQDPGMELHLIHYSYGVNSTEKGDLSSESTVSRIRTEHFPLTLESARPSHTSQYLCASRRSGDGGELFFGEGSRLTVL.

This chain uses TRBV6-5 with TRBJ2-1; 9 bases map to TRBD1. The J segment lost 6 bases and the V segment lost 4 bases, leaving 10 bases of the junction unmatched. CDR1 and CDR2 (germline): MNHEY, SVGAGI. CDR3 length equals 16 residues. CDR3 in DNA: TGTGCCAGCAGTTTGATTCCGGGACAGGGTTCCAATGAGCAGTTCTTC. It is translated as CASSLIPGQGSNEQFF.

The V call is TRBV19, the J call TRBJ1-2; 7 bases align to TRBD1. V gave up 5 bases and J gave up 6 bases; unmatched junction bases: 9. The CDR3 consists of 14 residues. Looked up from germline, CDR1 is LNHDA and CDR2 is SQIVND (reference sequence). The CDR3 region has the DNA TGTGCCAGTAGTTCCAAGACCGGGACAGATGGCTACACCTTC. Encoded protein: CASSSKTGTDGYTF.

This chain uses TRBV25-1 with TRBJ1-6; perhaps TRBD1 as D (5 bases). This CDR3 region has 16 residues. V lost 0 bases and J 6 bases, leaving 12 bases between the germline ends. The germline gives CDR1 MGHDK, CDR2 SYGVNS. This CDR3 is CASSEYGGGGNSPLHF. CDR3 coding DNA: TGTGCCAGCAGTGAATACGGGGGTGGGGGTAATTCACCCCTCCACTTT.

J is TRBJ1-1 and V is TRBV3-1 (or the pseudogene TRBV3-2), with 8 bases that match TRBD1. The CDR3 spans 15 residues. The junction had 3 bases not matched to a gene; V was cut back by 2 bases and J by 1 base. The germline gives CDR1 LGHDT, CDR2 YNNKEL (reference sequence). This chain's CDR3 is CASSQKGQANTEAFF. CDR3 DNA sequence: TGTGCCAGCAGCCAAAAGGGACAGGCGAACACTGAAGCTTTCTTT.

The chain couples TRBV15 to TRBJ1-2, with 9 bases lining up with TRBD1. With 1 base clipped from V and 6 bases from J, the junction kept 6 bases outside the gene matches. Germline CDR1 reads LNHNV; CDR2 reads YYDKDF (reference sequence). The CDR3 is 15 amino acids. CDR3 bases: TGTGCCACCAGCAGAGTAGGACAGGGGCACAATGGCTACACCTTC. It yields the protein CATSRVGQGHNGYTF.

The CDR3 bases are TGTGCCAGCGGGGGGAGGTCCTACGAGCAGTACTTC. It translates to CASGGRSYEQYF. The rearrangement links TRBV7-9 to TRBJ2-7; D might be TRBD2 (6 bases). Trimming pared 8 bases from V and 1 base from J, leaving 9 bases between. The CDR3 sequence is 12 residues long. Germline assignment: CDR1 SEHNR and CDR2 FQNEAQ (reference sequence).

The J gene is TRBJ2-4, the V gene TRBV5-8; 7 bases align to TRBD1. CDR3 length: 16 amino acids. Losses at the gene ends were 4 bases for V and 2 bases for J; bases not matched to a gene: 9. Germline V CDR1 and CDR2: SGHTS, YDEGEE. This CDR3 reads CASSPYRGQPKNIQYF. For the CDR3, the DNA is TGTGCCAGCAGCCCCTACAGGGGACAACCCAAAAACATTCAGTACTTC. The full variable domain, rest sourced from reference TRBV5-8 and TRBJ2-4, is EAGVTQSPTHLIKTRGQQATLRCSPISGHTSVYWYQQALGLGLQFLLWYDEGEERNRGNFPPRFSGRQFPNYSSELNVNALELEDSALYLCASSPYRGQPKNIQYFGAGTRLSVL.

J is TRBJ1-1 and V is TRBV6-6; D possibly corresponds to TRBD1 (6 bases). CDR3 length: 13 residues. V was pared by 6 bases and J by 0 bases, with 8 bases between. Germline V lookup: CDR1 MNHNY, CDR2 SVGAGI (reference sequence). CDR3 DNA: TGTGCCAGCAGGCGGACAGTGAACACTGAAGCTTTCTTT. Translated: CASRRTVNTEAFF.